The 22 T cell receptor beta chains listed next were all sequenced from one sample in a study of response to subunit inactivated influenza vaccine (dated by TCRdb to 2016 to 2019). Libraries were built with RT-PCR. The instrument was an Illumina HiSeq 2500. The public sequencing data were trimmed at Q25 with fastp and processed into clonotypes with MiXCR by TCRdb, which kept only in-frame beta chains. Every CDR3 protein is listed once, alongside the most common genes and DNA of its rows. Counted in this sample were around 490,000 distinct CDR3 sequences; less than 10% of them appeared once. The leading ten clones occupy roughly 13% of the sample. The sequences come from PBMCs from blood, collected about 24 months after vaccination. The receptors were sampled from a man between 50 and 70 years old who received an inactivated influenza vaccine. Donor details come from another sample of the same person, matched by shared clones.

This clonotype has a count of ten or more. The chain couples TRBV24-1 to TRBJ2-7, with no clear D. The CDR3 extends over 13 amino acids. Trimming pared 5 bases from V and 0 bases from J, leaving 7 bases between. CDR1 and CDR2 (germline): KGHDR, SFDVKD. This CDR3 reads CATSAASSYEQYF. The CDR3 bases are TGTGCCACCAGTGCGGCGAGCTCCTACGAGCAGTACTTC.

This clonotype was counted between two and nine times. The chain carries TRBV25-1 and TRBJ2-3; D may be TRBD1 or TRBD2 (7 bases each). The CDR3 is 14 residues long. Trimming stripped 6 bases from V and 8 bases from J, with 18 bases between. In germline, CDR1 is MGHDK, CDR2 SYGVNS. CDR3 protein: CASRNPGGVGTQYF. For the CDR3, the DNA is TGTGCCAGCAGGAACCCAGGGGGGGTCGGTACGCAGTATTTT.

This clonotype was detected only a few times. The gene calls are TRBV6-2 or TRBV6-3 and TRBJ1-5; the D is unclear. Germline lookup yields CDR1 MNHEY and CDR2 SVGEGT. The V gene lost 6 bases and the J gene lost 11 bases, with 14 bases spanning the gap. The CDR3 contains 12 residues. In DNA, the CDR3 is TGTGCCAGCAGCCAAGGAAGCAAGGCCCAGCATTTT. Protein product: CASSQGSKAQHF.

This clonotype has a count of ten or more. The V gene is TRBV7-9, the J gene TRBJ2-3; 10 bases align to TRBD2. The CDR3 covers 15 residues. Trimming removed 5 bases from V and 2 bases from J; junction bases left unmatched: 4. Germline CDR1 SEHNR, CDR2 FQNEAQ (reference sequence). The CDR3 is CASSLGLAVTDTQYF. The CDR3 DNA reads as TGTGCCAGCAGCCTAGGACTAGCGGTCACAGATACGCAGTATTTT.

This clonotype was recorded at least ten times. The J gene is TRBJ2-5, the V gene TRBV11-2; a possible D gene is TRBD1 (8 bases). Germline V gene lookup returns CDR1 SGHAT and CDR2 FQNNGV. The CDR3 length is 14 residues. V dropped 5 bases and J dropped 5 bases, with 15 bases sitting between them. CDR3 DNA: TGTGCCAGCAGCCCTACAGGGGGGGTGGAGACCCAGTACTTC. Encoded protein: CASSPTGGVETQYF. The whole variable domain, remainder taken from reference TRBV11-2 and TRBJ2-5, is EAGVAQSPRYKIIEKRQSVAFWCNPISGHATLYWYQQILGQGPKLLIQFQNNGVVDDSQLPKDRFSAERLKGVDSTLKIQPAKLEDSAVYLCASSPTGGVETQYFGPGTRLLVL.

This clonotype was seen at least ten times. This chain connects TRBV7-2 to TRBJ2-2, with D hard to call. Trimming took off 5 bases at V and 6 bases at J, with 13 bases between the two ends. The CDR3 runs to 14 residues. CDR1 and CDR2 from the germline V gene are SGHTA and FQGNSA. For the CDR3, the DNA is TGTGCCAGCAGCCCGGTATTGGTCGCCGGGGAGCTGTTTTTT. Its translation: CASSPVLVAGELFF. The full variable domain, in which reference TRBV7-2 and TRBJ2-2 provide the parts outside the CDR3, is GAGVSQSPSNKVTEKGKDVELRCDPISGHTALYWYRQSLGQGLEFLIYFQGNSAPDKSGLPSDRFSAERTGGSVSTLTIQRTQQEDSAVYLCASSPVLVAGELFFGEGSRLTVL.

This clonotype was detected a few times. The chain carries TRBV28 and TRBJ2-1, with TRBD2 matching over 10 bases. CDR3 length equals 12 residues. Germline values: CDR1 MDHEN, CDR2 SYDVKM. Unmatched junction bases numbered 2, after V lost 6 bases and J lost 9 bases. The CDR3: CASRGTSVEQFF. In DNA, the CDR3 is TGTGCCAGCAGGGGGACTAGCGTTGAGCAGTTCTTC.

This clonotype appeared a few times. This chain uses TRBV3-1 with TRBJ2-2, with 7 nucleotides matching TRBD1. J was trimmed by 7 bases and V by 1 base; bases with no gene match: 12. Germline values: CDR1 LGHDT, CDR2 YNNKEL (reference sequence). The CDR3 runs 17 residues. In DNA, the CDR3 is TGTGCCAGCAGCCAAGCGCGGACAGGACGGGGCCGCGGGGAGCTGTTTTTT. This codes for CASSQARTGRGRGELFF.

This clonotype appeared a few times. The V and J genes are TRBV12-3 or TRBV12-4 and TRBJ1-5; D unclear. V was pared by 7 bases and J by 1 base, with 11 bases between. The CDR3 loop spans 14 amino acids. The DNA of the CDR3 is TGTGCCAGCACGGAGGGAACGAGCAATCAGCCCCAGCATTTT. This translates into CASTEGTSNQPQHF.

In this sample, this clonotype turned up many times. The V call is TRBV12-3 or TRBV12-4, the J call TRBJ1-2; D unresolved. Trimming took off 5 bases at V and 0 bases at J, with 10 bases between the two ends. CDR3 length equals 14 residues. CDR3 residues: CASSRGSSNYGYTF. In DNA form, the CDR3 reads TGTGCCAGCAGTCGTGGCTCATCTAACTATGGCTACACCTTC.

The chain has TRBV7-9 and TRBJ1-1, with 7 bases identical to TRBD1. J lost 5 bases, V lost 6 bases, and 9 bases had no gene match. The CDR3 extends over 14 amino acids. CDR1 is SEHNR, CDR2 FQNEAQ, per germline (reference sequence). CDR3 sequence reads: CASSQGVQGTEAFF. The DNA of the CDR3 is TGTGCCAGCAGTCAGGGGGTACAGGGGACTGAAGCTTTCTTT.

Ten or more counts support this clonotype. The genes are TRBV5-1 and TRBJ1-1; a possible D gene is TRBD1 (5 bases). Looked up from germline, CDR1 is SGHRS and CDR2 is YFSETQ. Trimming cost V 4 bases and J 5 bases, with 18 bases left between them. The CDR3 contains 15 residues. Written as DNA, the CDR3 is TGCGCCAGCAGCCCTATCTCGGGGGGAAGGACTGAAGCTTTCTTT. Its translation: CASSPISGGRTEAFF. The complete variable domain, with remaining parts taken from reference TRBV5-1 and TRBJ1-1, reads KAGVTQTPRYLIKTRGQQVTLSCSPISGHRSVSWYQQTPGQGLQFLFEYFSETQRNKGNFPGRFSGRQFSNSRSEMNVSTLELGDSALYLCASSPISGGRTEAFFGQGTRLTVV.

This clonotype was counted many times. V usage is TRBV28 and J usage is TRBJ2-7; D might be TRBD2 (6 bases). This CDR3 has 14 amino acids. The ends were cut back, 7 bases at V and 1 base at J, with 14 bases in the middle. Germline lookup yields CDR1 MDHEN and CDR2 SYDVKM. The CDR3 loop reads CASTLGLPSYEQYF. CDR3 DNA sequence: TGTGCCAGCACGCTCGGACTACCTTCCTACGAGCAGTACTTC.

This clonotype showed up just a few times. This chain's CDR3 is CASSPWDTRNTEAFF. For the CDR3, the DNA is TGTGCCAGCAGTCCTTGGGACACTAGGAACACTGAAGCTTTCTTT. This sequence joins TRBV28 and TRBJ1-1, with a weak D call TRBD1 (6 bases). The CDR3 spans 15 residues. CDR1 and CDR2 (germline): MDHEN, SYDVKM. Trimming stripped 5 bases from V and 1 base from J, with 14 bases between.

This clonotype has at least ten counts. CDR3 residues: CASSLVQAFSTDTQYF. For the CDR3, the DNA is TGTGCCAGCAGCTTGGTTCAGGCTTTTAGCACAGATACGCAGTATTTT. The chain employs TRBV5-5 and TRBJ2-3; D not resolved. Germline V gene sequence: CDR1 SGHKS, CDR2 YYEKEE (reference sequence). Trimming left V 0 bases short and J 0 bases short, with 11 bases between. This CDR3 contains 16 residues.

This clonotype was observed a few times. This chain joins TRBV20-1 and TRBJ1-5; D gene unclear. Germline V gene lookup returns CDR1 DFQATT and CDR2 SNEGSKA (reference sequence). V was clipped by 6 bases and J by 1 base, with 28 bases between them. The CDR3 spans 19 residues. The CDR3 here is CSASLLAGWPGRSNQPQHF. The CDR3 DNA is TGCAGTGCCAGCCTCCTCGCCGGGTGGCCAGGTCGGAGCAATCAGCCCCAGCATTTT.

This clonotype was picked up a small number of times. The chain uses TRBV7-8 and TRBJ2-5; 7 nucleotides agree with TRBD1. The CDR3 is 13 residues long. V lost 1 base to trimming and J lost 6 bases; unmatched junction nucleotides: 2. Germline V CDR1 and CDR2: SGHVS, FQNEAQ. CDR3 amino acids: CASSLGQGQTQYF. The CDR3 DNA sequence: TGTGCCAGCAGCTTAGGACAGGGCCAGACCCAGTACTTC.

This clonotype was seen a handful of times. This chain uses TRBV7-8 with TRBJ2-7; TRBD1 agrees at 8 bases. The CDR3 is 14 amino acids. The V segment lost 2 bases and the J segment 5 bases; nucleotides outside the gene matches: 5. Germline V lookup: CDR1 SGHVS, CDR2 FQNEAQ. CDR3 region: CASSLSRGRDEQYF. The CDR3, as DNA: TGTGCCAGCAGCTTAAGCAGGGGGCGGGACGAGCAGTACTTC.

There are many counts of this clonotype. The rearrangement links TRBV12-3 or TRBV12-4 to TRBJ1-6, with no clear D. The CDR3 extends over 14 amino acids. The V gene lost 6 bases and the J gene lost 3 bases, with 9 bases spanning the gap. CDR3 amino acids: CASRDLDYNSPLHF. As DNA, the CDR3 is TGTGCCAGCAGGGACCTCGACTATAATTCACCCCTCCACTTT.

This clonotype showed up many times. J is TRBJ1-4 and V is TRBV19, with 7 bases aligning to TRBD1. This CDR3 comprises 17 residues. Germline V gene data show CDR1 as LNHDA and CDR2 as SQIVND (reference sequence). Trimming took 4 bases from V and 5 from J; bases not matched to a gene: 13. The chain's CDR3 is CASSTDRLGFANEKLFF. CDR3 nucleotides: TGTGCCAGTAGTACGGACAGGCTTGGATTTGCCAATGAAAAACTGTTTTTT. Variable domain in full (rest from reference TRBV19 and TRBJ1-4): DGGITQSPKYLFRKEGQNVTLSCEQNLNHDAMYWYRQDPGQGLRLIYYSQIVNDFQKGDIAEGYSVSREKKESFPLTVTSAQKNPTAFYLCASSTDRLGFANEKLFFGSGTQLSVL.

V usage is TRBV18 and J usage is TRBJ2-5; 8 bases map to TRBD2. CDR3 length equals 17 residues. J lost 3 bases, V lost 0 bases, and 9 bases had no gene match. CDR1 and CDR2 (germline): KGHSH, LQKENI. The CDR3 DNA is TGTGCCAGCTCACCACCGGTCAGCGGGAGTTGGGAAGAGACCCAGTACTTC. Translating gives CASSPPVSGSWEETQYF.

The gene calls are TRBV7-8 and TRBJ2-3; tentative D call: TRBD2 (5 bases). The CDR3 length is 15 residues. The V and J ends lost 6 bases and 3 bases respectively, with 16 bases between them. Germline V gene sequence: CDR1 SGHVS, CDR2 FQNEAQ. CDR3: CASSIALGGTDTQYF. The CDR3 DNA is TGTGCCAGCAGTATAGCGCTTGGTGGGACAGATACGCAGTATTTT.